The rows below give T cell receptor beta chains drawn from one sample of a study of OX40 agonist ivuxolimab in advanced cancers. TCRdb's table, derived via immunoSEQ multiplex PCR, lists solely in-frame clones and lacks some. The repertoire holds roughly 20,000 clones, with roughly 83% as singletons. Sample: CD4+ or CD8+ T cells sorted from blood, taken in a trial of the OX40 agonist ivuxolimab. The receptor set was obtained from an adult with an advanced solid tumor such as melanoma, head and neck, liver or kidney cancer. CDR3s include the opening cysteine and the closing phenylalanine or tryptophan. A D gene is named only where the DNA matches it firmly. Not every row has a clone size; where given, it reads once, few, many or a size class.

>TRBJ2-1|large|TRBV5-6|TRBD1
CASSLEGRSDRGGYNEQFF
TGTGCCAGCAGCTTGGAGGGGAGGTCGGACAGGGGTGGGTACAATGAGCAGTTCTTC
>TRBJ2-1|once|TRBV7-9|TRBD2
CASSFSGSFYNEQFF
TGTGCCAGCAGCTTTAGCGGGAGTTTCTACAATGAGCAGTTCTTC
>TRBJ1-2|-|TRBV5-5|TRBD1
CASSLDRGRDGYTF
TGTGCCAGCAGCCTCGACAGGGGACGCGATGGCTACACCTTC
>TRBJ2-7|-|TRBV28|-
CASSFRRGLTYEQYF
TGTGCCAGCAGTTTTCGGCGGGGCTTAACCTACGAGCAGTACTTC
>TRBJ2-7|few|TRBV11-3|-
CASSLASDPYGEDEQYF
TGTGCCAGCAGCTTAGCTTCGGACCCCTACGGGGAAGACGAGCAGTACTTC
>TRBJ2-7|-|TRBV6-5|-
CASRVDGEIYEQYF
TGTGCCAGCAGAGTCGACGGGGAAATCTACGAGCAGTACTTC
>TRBJ2-7|-|TRBV7-2|TRBD1
CASSFTGGTYEQYF
TGTGCCAGCAGCTTTACAGGGGGGACGTACGAGCAGTACTTC
>TRBJ2-7|-|TRBV11-2|-
CASSLVRRREQYF
TGTGCCAGCAGCTTAGTTCGGAGGCGGGAGCAGTACTTC
>TRBJ2-3|-|TRBV2|-
CASVGRLSTDTQYF
TGTGCCAGCGTGGGGCGCCTCAGCACAGATACGCAGTATTTT
>TRBJ1-6|-|TRBV27|-
CASSSGRDSPLHF
TGTGCCAGCAGTTCAGGGAGGGACTCACCTCTCCACTTT
>TRBJ2-1|-|TRBV6-5|-
CASSLVPNNEQFF
TGTGCCAGCAGTTTGGTACCGAACAATGAGCAGTTCTTC
>TRBJ1-2|-|TRBV25-1|-
CASSEYEMGYTF
TGTGCCAGCAGTGAATATGAGATGGGCTACACCTTC
>TRBJ2-2|once|TRBV28|-
CASSFATGELFF
TGTGCCAGCAGTTTTGCCACCGGGGAGCTGTTTTTT
>TRBJ1-6|-|TRBV28|TRBD1
CATNRQGDGHNSPLHF
TGTGCCACGAACCGTCAGGGGGACGGGCATAATTCACCCCTCCACTTT
>TRBJ1-2|-|TRBV7-9|-
CASSLVRDGYTF
TGTGCCAGCAGCTTAGTCAGGGATGGCTACACCTTC
>TRBJ2-7|-|TRBV4-2|-
CASSQEQGAVPYEQYF
TGTGCCAGCAGCCAGGAACAGGGTGCAGTTCCCTACGAGCAGTACTTC
>TRBJ2-1|-|TRBV14|TRBD2
CASSQERTSGSHNEQFF
TGTGCCAGCAGCCAAGAAAGGACTAGCGGGAGTCACAATGAGCAGTTCTTC
>TRBJ2-7|-|TRBV7-6|TRBD1
CASSPRGGHEQYF
TGTGCCAGCAGCCCTAGAGGGGGCCACGAGCAGTACTTC
>TRBJ2-2|-|TRBV4-1|-
CASSQVWGTTGELFF
TGCGCCAGCAGCCAAGTATGGGGGACCACCGGGGAGCTGTTTTTT
>TRBJ2-1|-|TRBV4-1|TRBD2
CASSQSGSGYDEQFF
TGCGCCAGCAGCCAAAGCGGGAGTGGGTACGATGAGCAGTTCTTC
>TRBJ1-5|-|TRBV21-1|-
CASRGHGWVGNQPQHF
TGTGCCAGCAGAGGACACGGATGGGTTGGCAATCAGCCCCAGCATTTT
>TRBJ2-1|once|TRBV21-1|-
CASSSTSAPASDEQFF
TGTGCCAGCAGCTCGACTAGCGCCCCCGCTAGTGATGAGCAGTTCTTC
>TRBJ2-7|-|TRBV7-9|-
CASSPRDGYEQYF
TGTGCCAGCAGCCCCCGGGACGGCTACGAGCAGTACTTC
>TRBJ1-1|-|TRBV11-2|-
CASSLGQGTEAFF
TGTGCCAGCAGCTTAGGTCAGGGGACTGAAGCTTTCTTT
>TRBJ2-7|once|TRBV4-1|TRBD1
CASSHPTGLSYEQYF
TGCGCCAGCAGCCACCCGACAGGGTTGAGTTACGAGCAGTACTTC
>TRBJ2-7|once|TRBV13|-
CASSFAGSYEQYF
TGTGCCAGCAGCTTCGCGGGCTCCTACGAGCAGTACTTC
>TRBJ1-1|-|TRBV5-1|TRBD1
CASRVGQGEAAFF
TGCGCCAGCAGAGTGGGACAGGGGGAAGCAGCTTTCTTT
>TRBJ2-1|-|TRBV29-1|TRBD2
CSAGGLAGGIVSSYNEQFF
TGCAGCGCCGGAGGACTAGCGGGAGGGATTGTCAGCTCCTACAATGAGCAGTTCTTC
>TRBJ1-4|-|TRBV2|TRBD1
CASRRTGSRELFF
TGTGCCAGCAGGCGGACAGGATCCAGGGAACTGTTTTTT
>TRBJ2-7|once|TRBV11-3|TRBD1
CASSSLDRGPTYEQYF
TGTGCCAGCAGCTCTCTTGACAGGGGACCAACCTACGAGCAGTACTTC
>TRBJ2-6|-|TRBV9|TRBD1
CASSVGDRGLGANVLTF
TGTGCCAGCAGCGTAGGGGACAGGGGGCTTGGGGCCAACGTCCTGACTTTC
>TRBJ1-5|few|TRBV6-5|TRBD1
CASSRGQGGGQPQHF
TGTGCCAGCAGCCGCGGACAGGGAGGGGGGCAGCCCCAGCATTTT
>TRBJ2-2|large|TRBV27|TRBD1
CASSFGQGAGELFF
TGTGCCAGCAGTTTCGGGCAGGGGGCCGGGGAGCTGTTTTTT
>TRBJ1-5|-|TRBV15|-
CATSRDRLGNQPQHF
TGTGCCACCAGCAGAGATCGGCTGGGCAATCAGCCCCAGCATTTT
>TRBJ2-1|-|TRBV7-9|TRBD1
CASSFGTGFYNEQFF
TGTGCCAGCAGCTTCGGGACAGGGTTCTACAATGAGCAGTTCTTC
>TRBJ1-2|-|TRBV25-1|-
CASSDLDTSNYGYTF
TGTGCCAGCAGTGATCTGGACACCTCTAACTATGGCTACACCTTC
>TRBJ1-1|-|TRBV7-9|-
CASSLVQRNTEAFF
TGTGCCAGCAGCTTAGTCCAAAGGAACACTGAAGCTTTCTTT
>TRBJ1-2|once|TRBV28|-
CASSGGLPGYTF
TGTGCCAGCAGTGGGGGTCTTCCGGGCTACACCTTC
>TRBJ1-5|-|TRBV28|TRBD1
CASSTSLGTGGNEPQHF
TGTGCCAGCAGTACTAGTTTGGGGACAGGGGGCAACGAGCCCCAGCATTTT